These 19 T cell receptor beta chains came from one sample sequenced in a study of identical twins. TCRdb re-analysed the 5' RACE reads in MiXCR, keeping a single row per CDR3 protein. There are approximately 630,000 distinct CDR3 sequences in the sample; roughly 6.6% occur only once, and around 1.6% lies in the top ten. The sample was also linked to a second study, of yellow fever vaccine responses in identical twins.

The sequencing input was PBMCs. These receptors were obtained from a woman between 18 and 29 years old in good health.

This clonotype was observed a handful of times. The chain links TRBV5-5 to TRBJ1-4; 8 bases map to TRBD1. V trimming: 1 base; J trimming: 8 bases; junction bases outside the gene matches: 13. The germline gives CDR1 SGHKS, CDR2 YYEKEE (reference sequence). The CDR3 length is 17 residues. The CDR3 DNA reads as TGTGCCAGCAGCTTGTCGGGGACAGGCCTCGTGGAGGAAAAACTGTTTTTT. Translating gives CASSLSGTGLVEEKLFF.

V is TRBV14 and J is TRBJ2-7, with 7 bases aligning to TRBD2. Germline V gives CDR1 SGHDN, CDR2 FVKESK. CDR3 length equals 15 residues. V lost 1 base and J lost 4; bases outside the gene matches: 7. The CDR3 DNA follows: TGTGCCAGCAGCCAAGTACGTCAGGGAGGGTACGAGCAGTACTTC. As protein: CASSQVRQGGYEQYF.

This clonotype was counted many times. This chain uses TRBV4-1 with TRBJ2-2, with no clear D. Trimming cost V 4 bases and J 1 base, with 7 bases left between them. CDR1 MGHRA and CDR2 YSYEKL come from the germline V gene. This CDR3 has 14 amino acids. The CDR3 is CASSRSQNTGELFF. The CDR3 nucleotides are TGCGCCAGCAGCCGTTCACAGAACACCGGGGAGCTGTTTTTT.

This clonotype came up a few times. Here the CDR3 DNA reads TGTGCCAGCAGTCCCCGTGTGGGAGTCGGGCACACAGATACGCAGTATTTT. Encoded protein: CASSPRVGVGHTDTQYF. The chain carries TRBV12-3 or TRBV12-4 and TRBJ2-3, with a possible D match to TRBD2 (5 bases). This CDR3 spans 17 amino acids. V was clipped by 5 bases and J by 2 bases, with 20 bases between them.

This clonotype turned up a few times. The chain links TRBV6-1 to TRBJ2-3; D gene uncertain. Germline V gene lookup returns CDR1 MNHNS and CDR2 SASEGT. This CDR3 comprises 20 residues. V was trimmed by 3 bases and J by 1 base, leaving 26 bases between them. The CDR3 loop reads CASSDGGSSLVGFRTDTQYF. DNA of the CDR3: TGTGCCAGCAGTGATGGCGGCTCCTCGTTAGTTGGGTTTCGCACAGATACGCAGTATTTT.

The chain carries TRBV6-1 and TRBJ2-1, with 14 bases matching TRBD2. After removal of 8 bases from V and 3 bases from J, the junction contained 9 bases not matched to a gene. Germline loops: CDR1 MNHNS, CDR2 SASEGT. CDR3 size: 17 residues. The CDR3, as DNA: TGTGCCAGCCCGGGACTAGCGGGGGCCAGGGTCTACAATGAGCAGTTCTTC. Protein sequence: CASPGLAGARVYNEQFF.

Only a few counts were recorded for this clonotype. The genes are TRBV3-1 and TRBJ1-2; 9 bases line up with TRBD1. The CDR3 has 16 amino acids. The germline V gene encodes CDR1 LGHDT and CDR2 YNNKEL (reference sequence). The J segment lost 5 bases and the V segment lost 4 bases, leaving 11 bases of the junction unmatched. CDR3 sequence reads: CASSRAPGGTGYGYTF. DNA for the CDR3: TGTGCCAGCAGCCGAGCCCCGGGAGGGACAGGGTATGGCTACACCTTC.

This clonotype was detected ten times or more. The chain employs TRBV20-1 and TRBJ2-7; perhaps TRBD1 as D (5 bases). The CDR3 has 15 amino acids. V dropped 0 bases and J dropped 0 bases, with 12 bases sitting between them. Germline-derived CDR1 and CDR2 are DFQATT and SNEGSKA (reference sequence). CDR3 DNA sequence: TGCAGTGCTAGAGATGGGGCGGCTACCTCCTACGAGCAGTACTTC. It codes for CSARDGAATSYEQYF.

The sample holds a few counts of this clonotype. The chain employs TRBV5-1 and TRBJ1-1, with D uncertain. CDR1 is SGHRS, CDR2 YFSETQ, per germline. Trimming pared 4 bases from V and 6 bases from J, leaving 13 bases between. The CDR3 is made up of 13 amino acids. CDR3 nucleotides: TGCGCCAGCAGCGGTACAGCTATCGCTGAAGCTTTCTTT. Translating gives CASSGTAIAEAFF.

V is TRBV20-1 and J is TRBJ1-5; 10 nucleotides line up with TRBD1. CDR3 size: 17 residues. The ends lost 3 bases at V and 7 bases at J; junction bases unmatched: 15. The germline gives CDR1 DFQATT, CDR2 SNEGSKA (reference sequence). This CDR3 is CSARPFSGQGLGQPQHF. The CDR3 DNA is TGCAGTGCTAGGCCCTTCTCGGGACAGGGGTTAGGACAGCCCCAGCATTTT.

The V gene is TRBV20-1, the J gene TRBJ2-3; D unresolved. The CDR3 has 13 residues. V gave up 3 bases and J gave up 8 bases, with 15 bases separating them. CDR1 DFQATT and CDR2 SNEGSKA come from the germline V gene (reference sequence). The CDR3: CSAREYTTGTQYF. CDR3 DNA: TGCAGTGCTAGGGAGTACACCACGGGTACGCAGTATTTT.

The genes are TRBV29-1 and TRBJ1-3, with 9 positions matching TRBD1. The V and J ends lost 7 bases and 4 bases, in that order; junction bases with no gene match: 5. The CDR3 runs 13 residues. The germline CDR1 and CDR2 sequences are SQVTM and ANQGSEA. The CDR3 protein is CSGGDRAGNTIYF. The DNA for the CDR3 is TGCAGCGGGGGGGACAGGGCCGGAAACACCATATATTTT.

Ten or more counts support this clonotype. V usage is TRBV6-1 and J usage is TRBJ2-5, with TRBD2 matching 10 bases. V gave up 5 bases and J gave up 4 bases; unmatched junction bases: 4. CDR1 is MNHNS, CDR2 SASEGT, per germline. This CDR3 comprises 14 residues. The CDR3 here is CASSQGLAAETQYF. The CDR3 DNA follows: TGTGCCAGCAGTCAAGGACTAGCGGCAGAGACCCAGTACTTC.

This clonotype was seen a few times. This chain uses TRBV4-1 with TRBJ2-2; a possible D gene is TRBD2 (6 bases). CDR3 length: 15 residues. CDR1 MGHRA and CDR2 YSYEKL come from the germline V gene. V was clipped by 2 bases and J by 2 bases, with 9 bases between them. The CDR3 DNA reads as TGCGCCAGCAGCCAACCTACTAGCAACACCGGGGAGCTGTTTTTT. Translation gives CASSQPTSNTGELFF.

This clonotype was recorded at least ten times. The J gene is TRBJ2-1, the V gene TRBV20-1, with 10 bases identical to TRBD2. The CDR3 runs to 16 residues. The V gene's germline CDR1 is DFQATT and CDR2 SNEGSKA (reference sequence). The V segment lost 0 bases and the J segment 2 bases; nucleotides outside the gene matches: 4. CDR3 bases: TGCAGTGCTAGAGACCCGAGCGGGAGGGCCTACAATGAGCAGTTCTTC. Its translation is CSARDPSGRAYNEQFF.

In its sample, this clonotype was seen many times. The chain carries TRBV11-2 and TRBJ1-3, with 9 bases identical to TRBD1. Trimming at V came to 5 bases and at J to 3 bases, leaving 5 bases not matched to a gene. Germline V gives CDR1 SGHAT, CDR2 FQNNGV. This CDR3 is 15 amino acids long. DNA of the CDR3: TGTGCCAGCAGCCGGACAGGGGATCGTGGAAACACCATATATTTT. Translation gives CASSRTGDRGNTIYF.

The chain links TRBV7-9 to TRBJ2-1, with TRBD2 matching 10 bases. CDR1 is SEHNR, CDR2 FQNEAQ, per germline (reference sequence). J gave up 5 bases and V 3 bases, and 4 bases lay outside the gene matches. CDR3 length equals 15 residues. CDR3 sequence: CASSFWLAGDNEQFF. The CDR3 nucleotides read TGTGCCAGCAGCTTTTGGCTAGCGGGAGACAATGAGCAGTTCTTC.

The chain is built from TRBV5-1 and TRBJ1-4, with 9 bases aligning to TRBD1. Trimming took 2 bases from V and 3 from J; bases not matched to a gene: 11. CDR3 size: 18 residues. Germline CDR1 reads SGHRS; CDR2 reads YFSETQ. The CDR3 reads CASSLPGQGMGANEKLFF. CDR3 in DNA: TGCGCCAGCAGCTTACCGGGACAGGGAATGGGAGCTAATGAAAAACTGTTTTTT.

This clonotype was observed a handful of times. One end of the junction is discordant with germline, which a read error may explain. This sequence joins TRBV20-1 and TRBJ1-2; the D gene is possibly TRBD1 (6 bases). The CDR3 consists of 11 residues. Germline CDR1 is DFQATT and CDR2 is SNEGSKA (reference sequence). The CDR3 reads CSARIDGGAAF. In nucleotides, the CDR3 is TGCAGTGCTAGAATCGATGGGGGGGCGGCCTTC.